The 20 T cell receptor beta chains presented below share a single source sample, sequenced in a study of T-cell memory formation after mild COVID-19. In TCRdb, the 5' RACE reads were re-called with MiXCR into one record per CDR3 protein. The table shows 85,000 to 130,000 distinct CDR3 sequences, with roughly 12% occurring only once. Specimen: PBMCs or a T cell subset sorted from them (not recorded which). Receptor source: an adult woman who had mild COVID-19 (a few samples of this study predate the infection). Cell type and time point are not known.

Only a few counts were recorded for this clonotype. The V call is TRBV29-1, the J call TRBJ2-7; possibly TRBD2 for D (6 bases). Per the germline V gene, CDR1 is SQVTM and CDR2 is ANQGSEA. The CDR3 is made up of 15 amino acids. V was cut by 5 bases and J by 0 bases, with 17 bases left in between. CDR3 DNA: TGCAGCGTTCGCCCGACTAGTCAGAGCTCCTACGAGCAGTACTTC. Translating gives CSVRPTSQSSYEQYF.

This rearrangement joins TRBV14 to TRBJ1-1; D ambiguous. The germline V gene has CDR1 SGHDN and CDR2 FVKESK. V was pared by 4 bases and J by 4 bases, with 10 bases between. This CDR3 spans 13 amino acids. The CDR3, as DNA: TGTGCCAGCAGCCCCGTCGTATCCACTGAAGCTTTCTTT. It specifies CASSPVVSTEAFF.

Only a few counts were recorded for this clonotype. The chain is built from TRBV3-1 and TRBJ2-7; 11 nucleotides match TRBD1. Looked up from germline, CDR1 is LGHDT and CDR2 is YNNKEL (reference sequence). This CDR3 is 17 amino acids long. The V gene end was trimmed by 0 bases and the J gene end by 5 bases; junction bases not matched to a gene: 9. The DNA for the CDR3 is TGTGCCAGCAGCCAAGATGATTTGGACAGGGGGCACGACGAGCAGTACTTC. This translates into CASSQDDLDRGHDEQYF.

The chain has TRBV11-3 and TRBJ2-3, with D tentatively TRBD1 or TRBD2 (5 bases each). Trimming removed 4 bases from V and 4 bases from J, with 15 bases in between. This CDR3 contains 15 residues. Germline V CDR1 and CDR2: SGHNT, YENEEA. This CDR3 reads CASSYWDVKPDTQYF. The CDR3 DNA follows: TGTGCCAGCAGCTACTGGGACGTCAAACCAGATACGCAGTATTTT.

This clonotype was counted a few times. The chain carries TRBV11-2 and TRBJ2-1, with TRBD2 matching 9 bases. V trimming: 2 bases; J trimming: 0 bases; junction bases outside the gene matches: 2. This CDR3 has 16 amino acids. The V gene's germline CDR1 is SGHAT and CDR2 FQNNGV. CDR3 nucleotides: TGTGCCAGCAGCTTAAGCGGGGGGCGCTCCTACAATGAGCAGTTCTTC. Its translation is CASSLSGGRSYNEQFF.

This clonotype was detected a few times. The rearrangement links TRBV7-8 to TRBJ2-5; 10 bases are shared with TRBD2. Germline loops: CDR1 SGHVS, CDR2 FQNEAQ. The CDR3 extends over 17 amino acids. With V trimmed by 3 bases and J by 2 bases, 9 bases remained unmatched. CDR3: CASSLRGAGGPQETQYF. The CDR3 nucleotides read TGTGCCAGCAGCTTGAGAGGAGCGGGAGGGCCACAAGAGACCCAGTACTTC.

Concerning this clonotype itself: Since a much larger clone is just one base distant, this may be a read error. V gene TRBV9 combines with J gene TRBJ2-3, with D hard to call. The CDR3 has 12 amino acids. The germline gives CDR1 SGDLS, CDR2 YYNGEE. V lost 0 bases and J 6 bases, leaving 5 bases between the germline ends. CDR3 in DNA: TGTGCCAGCAGCGTAGCTACGGATACGCAGTATTTT. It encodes CASSVATDTQYF.

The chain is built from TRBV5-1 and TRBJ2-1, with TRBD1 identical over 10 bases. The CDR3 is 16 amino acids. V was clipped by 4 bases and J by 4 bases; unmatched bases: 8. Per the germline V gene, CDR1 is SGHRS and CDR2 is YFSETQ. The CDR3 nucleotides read TGCGCCAGCAGCAGCGGGACAGGGGAAGGTTACAATGAGCAGTTCTTC. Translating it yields CASSSGTGEGYNEQFF.

CDR3 residues: CASSLGLGEFF. As DNA, the CDR3 is TGTGCCAGCAGCTTAGGGTTGGGGGAGTTCTTC. The chain couples TRBV11-2 to TRBJ2-1; D may match TRBD1 or TRBD2 (5 bases each). The CDR3 spans 11 residues. Trimming took off 1 base at V and 14 bases at J, with 9 bases between the two ends. Looked up from germline, CDR1 is SGHAT and CDR2 is FQNNGV.

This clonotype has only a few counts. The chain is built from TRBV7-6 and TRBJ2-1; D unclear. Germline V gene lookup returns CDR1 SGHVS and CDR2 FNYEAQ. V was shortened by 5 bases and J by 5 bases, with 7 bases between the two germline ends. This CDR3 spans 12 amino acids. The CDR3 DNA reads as TGTGCCAGCAGCATAAATAACAATGAGCAGTTCTTC. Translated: CASSINNNEQFF.

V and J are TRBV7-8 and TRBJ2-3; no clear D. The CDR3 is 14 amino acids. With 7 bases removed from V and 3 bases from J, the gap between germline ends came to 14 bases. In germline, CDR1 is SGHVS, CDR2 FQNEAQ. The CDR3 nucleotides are TGTGCCAGCACGAACGCTAGGTGGACAGATACGCAGTATTTT. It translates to CASTNARWTDTQYF.

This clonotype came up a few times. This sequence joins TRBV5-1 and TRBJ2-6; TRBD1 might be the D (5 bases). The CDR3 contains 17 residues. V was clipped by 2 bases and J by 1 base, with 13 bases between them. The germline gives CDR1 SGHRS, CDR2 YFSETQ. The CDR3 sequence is CASSLTGGRSGANVLTF. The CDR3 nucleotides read TGCGCCAGCAGCTTAACAGGTGGCCGATCTGGGGCCAACGTCCTGACTTTC.

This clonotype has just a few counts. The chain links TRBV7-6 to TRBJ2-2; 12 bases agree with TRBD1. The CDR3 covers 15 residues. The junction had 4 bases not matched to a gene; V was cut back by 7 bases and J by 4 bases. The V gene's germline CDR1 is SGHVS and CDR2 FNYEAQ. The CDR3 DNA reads TGTGCCAGCATCGGGGACAGGGGGCCCACCGGGGAGCTGTTTTTT. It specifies CASIGDRGPTGELFF.

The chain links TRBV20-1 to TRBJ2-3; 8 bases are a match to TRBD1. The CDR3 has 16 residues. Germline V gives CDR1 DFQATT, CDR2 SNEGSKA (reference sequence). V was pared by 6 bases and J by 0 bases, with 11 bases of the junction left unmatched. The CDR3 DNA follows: TGCAGTGCAAGGACAGGGCAGTACCCTAGCACAGATACGCAGTATTTT. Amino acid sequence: CSARTGQYPSTDTQYF.

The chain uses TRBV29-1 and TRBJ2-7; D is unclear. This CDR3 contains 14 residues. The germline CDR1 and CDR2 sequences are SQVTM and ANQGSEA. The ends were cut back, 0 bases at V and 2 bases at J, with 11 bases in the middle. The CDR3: CSVEEAASPYEQYF. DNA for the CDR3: TGCAGCGTTGAAGAGGCGGCGTCTCCCTACGAGCAGTACTTC.

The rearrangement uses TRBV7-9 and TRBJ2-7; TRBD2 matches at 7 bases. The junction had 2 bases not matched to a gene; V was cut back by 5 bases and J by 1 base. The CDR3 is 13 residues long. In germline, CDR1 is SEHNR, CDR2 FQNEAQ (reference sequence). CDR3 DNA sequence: TGTGCCAGCAGCGGCGGGAGTTCCTACGAGCAGTACTTC. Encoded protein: CASSGGSSYEQYF. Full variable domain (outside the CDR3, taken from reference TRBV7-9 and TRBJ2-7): DTGVSQNPRHKITKRGQNVTFRCDPISEHNRLYWYRQTLGQGPEFLTYFQNEAQLEKSRLLSDRFSAERPKGSFSTLEIQRTEQGDSAMYLCASSGGSSYEQYFGPGTRLTVT.

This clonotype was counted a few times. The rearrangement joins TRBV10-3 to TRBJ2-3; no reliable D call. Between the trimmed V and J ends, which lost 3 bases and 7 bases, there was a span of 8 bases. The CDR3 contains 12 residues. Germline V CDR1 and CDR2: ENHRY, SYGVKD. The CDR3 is CAISDVPYTQYF. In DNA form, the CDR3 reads TGTGCCATCAGTGACGTACCTTATACGCAGTATTTT.

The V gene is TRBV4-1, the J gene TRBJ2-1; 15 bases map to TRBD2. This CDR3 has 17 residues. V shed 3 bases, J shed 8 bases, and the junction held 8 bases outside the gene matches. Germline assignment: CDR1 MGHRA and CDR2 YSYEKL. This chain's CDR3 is CASSQVGTSGGWYEQFF. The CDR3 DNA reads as TGCGCCAGCAGCCAGGTTGGGACTAGCGGGGGGTGGTATGAGCAGTTCTTC.

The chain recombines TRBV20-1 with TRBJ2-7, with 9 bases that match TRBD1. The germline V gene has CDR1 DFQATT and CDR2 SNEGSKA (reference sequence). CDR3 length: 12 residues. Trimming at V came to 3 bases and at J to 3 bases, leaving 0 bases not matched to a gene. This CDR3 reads CSARGQGYEQYF. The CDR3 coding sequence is TGCAGTGCTAGGGGACAGGGCTACGAGCAGTACTTC.

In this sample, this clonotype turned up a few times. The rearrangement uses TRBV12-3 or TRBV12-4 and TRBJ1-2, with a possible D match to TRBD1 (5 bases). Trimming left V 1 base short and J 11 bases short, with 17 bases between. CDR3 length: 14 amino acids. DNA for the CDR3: TGTGCCAGCAGTTTAGTCTGGTCGGGGCCTCTATACACCTTC. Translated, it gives CASSLVWSGPLYTF.